The present TCR beta chain was sequenced within a study of CD8+ T cells in alopecia areata. For the study at large: Treated patients swallowed 5 to 10 mg of oral tofacitinib twice daily.

Study observations and caveats: Sequenced scalp T cells also include alphabeta T cells resident in normal skin. Possibly because of HLA-related factors, TCR sharing was less clear across patients than in mice.

The CDR3 consists of 13 residues. The germline V gene has CDR1 SQVTM and CDR2 ANQGSEA. Unmatched junction bases numbered 6, after V lost 6 bases and J lost 4 bases. cDNA reverse transcribed from extracted RNA served as the sequencing template. The data were produced by immunoSEQ multiplex PCR, yet TCRdb's version contains in-frame clones alone and is incomplete. The sample carries approximately 200,000 clones, about 40% recorded once. The treatment is: oral pan-JAK inhibitor, 5-10 mg twice daily. Of note for this clone: Its target is not known.

This TCR was recovered from a human donor with alopecia areata. The material sequenced was CD4+ T cells sorted from blood, taken at approximately week 37, from a patient treated with tofacitinib. The chain is built from TRBV29-1 and TRBJ2-1, with 7 bases that match TRBD2. The CDR3: CSVAREIYNEQFF. CDR3 bases: TGCAGCGTCGCGCGGGAGATATACAATGAGCAGTTCTTC.